This record covers a single TCR beta chain. Antigen unknown. This sample was taken from a study of cytomegalovirus exposure and HLA in healthy donors. Researchers ran the PCR with 60 Vbeta and 13 Jbeta primers. Repertoires were generated with immunoSEQ multiplex PCR, while TCRdb's copy carries only in-frame clones and drops some. The sample carries about 130,000 clones, approximately 80% recorded once. The V gene lost 4 bases and the J gene lost 4 bases, with 8 bases spanning the gap. CDR1 and CDR2 from the germline V gene are SQVTM and ANQGSEA. The CDR3 runs to 12 residues. Study results and caveats: With DRB1 most and HLA-C fewest, TCR association rates differed between HLA loci in a later analysis.

V and J are TRBV29-1 and TRBJ2-4, with D possibly matching TRBD1 (6 bases). The sample comprised PBMCs. The sequence was collected from a male donor in good health and CMV-seropositive. The CDR3 is CSVVQGKNIQYF. CDR3 bases: TGCAGCGTTGTGCAGGGGAAAAACATTCAGTACTTC. Together with reference TRBV29-1 and TRBJ2-4, the CDR3 gives the full variable domain: SAVISQKPSRDICQRGTSLTIQCQVDSQVTMMFWYRQQPGQSLTLIATANQGSEATYESGFVIDKFPISRPNLTFSTLTVSNMSPEDSSIYLCSVVQGKNIQYFGAGTRLSVL.